The T cell receptor beta chain described here comes from a study of PD-L1 blockade in urothelial cancer. Notes on the study in general: Tumor-associated TCR clones expanded more in blood at 3 weeks in patients with durable benefit.

This clone was counted a few times. Its antigen is not known. CDR1 is SGHDT, CDR2 YYEEEE, per germline. V shed 7 bases and J 5 bases; nucleotides not matched to a gene: 15. The CDR3 spans 15 residues. The data were produced by immunoSEQ multiplex PCR, yet TCRdb's version contains in-frame clones alone and is incomplete. The sample contains approximately 100,000 clones, approximately 91% of which appear only once. The receptor comes from an elderly woman with urothelial cancer. The chain links TRBV5-6 to TRBJ2-7; 7 nucleotides line up with TRBD1. The sample consisted of PBMCs, taken around atezolizumab (anti-PD-L1) treatment. The CDR3 loop reads CASGRRRGTLDEQYF. The CDR3 DNA sequence: TGTGCCAGCGGCCGGCGCAGGGGGACATTGGACGAGCAGTACTTC.